This TCR beta chain derives from a study of blood T cells in healthy people across ages. Findings and caveats of the study: CMV status of donors was unknown, possibly confounding expanded clonotype changes. Percentage of naive T cells showed a strong correlation with TCR beta diversity.

The CDR3 loop spans 15 amino acids. Trimming removed 0 bases at V and 4 bases at J, with 10 bases between. Germline CDR1 is LGHNA and CDR2 is YNFKEQ. This clonotype has only a few counts. The antigen is not known. RNA extraction gave at least 5.5 micrograms of total RNA per sample. Next came a second PCR, run for 7 to 11 cycles, which used a sample-barcoded 5' primer along with a J-beta primer mix. Sequencing yielded, for each sample, at least 2.5 million paired-end reads carrying CDR3. MiXCR was run by TCRdb on the 5' RACE reads, yielding one entry per CDR3 protein. Seen here are 650,000 to 900,000 distinct CDR3 sequences, around 62% observed once, and the top ten hold about 27%.

V and J are TRBV4-2 and TRBJ2-1; no firm D call. This receptor was obtained from a man aged 25-45 years in good health. Specimen: blood. CDR3 nucleotides: TGTGCCAGCAGCCAAGATCGGCCTACTTACAATGAGCAGTTCTTC. It codes for CASSQDRPTYNEQFF.